Listed below are T cell receptor beta chains from one sample, sequenced in a study of blood T cell repertoires in COVID-19. The data were produced by immunoSEQ multiplex PCR, yet TCRdb's version contains in-frame clones alone and is incomplete. This sample yields under 400,000 clones, of which roughly 88% are seen a single time; under 3% belongs to the top ten. Specimen: peripheral blood. The source of these receptors is a woman aged 25 to 45 with COVID-19, enrolled during active disease. The CDR3 runs from the conserved cysteine through the conserved F or W. A D gene is named only where the DNA matches it firmly.

j_call cdr3_length v_call d_call cdr3_aa cdr3_nt
TRBJ2-3 15 TRBV6-1 TRBD2 CASSDLLAGADTQYF TGTGCCAGCAGTGATTTACTAGCGGGAGCAGATACGCAGTATTTT
TRBJ2-1 14 TRBV6-5 TRBD1 CASRIREGGGEQFF TGTGCCAGCAGAATTAGGGAAGGGGGCGGTGAGCAGTTCTTC
TRBJ1-5 13 TRBV3-1/TRBV3-2 . CASSQGGSQPQHF TGTGCCAGCAGCCAGGGGGGTAGTCAGCCCCAGCATTTT
TRBJ2-1 15 TRBV5-6 . CASSSGLPYNNEQFF TGTGCCAGCAGCTCGGGACTGCCCTATAACAATGAGCAGTTCTTC
TRBJ2-1 15 TRBV5-5 . CASSREGGTPEEQFF TGTGCCAGCAGCCGTGAGGGCGGGACTCCTGAGGAGCAGTTCTTC
TRBJ2-7 13 TRBV5-4 . CASSAGGPVEQYF TGTGCCAGCAGCGCCGGGGGGCCGGTCGAGCAGTACTTC
TRBJ1-6 15 TRBV5-6 . CASSPSGRGSSPLHF TGTGCCAGCAGCCCCTCGGGCAGGGGATCCTCACCCCTCCACTTT
TRBJ1-1 15 TRBV25-1 . CASSEYGRGNTEAFF TGTGCCAGCAGTGAATATGGGAGGGGGAACACTGAAGCTTTCTTT
TRBJ1-5 14 TRBV11-2 . CASSLSGIGQPQHF TGTGCCAGCAGCTTATCAGGGATAGGTCAGCCCCAGCATTTT
TRBJ1-1 16 TRBV27 . CASSLSRGGSNTEAFF TGTGCCAGCAGTTTGTCTCGTGGAGGGAGTAACACTGAAGCTTTCTTT
TRBJ1-1 13 TRBV29-1 TRBD1 CSVDEWQGAEAFF TGCAGCGTTGATGAGTGGCAGGGGGCTGAAGCTTTCTTT
TRBJ2-1 15 TRBV5-1 TRBD2 CASSYGLAGDNEQFF TGCGCCAGCAGCTACGGACTAGCGGGAGACAATGAGCAGTTCTTC
TRBJ1-2 16 TRBV5-1 TRBD1 CASSLDPGQGAGGYTF TGCGCCAGCAGCTTGGATCCGGGACAGGGGGCTGGTGGCTACACCTTC
TRBJ1-6 17 TRBV7-9 . CASSSLGGWGDNSPLHF TGTGCCAGCAGCTCCCTAGGTGGGTGGGGAGATAATTCACCCCTCCACTTT
TRBJ1-1 14 TRBV6-5 . CASSYEGVRAEAFF TGTGCCAGCAGTTACGAGGGCGTGCGGGCTGAAGCTTTCTTT